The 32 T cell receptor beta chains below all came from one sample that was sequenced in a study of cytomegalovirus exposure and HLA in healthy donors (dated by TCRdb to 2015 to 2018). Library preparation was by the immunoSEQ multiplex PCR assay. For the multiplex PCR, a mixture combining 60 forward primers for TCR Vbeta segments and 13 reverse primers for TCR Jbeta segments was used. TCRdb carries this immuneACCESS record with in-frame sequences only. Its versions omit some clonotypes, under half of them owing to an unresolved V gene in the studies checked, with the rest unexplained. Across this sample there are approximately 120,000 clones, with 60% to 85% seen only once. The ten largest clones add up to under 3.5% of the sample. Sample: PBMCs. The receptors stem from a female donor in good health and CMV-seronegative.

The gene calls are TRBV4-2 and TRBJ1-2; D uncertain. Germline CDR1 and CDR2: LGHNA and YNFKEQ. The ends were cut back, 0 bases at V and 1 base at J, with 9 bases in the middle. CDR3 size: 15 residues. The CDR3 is CASSQESRNNYGYTF. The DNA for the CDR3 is TGTGCCAGCAGCCAAGAGTCTAGGAATAACTATGGCTACACCTTC.

The CDR3: CASSLQGTNYGYTF. Written as DNA, the CDR3 is TGCGCCAGCAGCTTGCAGGGTACTAACTATGGCTACACCTTC. This chain links TRBV5-1 with TRBJ1-2; the D gene is possibly TRBD1 (5 bases). CDR1 is SGHRS, CDR2 YFSETQ, per germline. V lost 1 base and J lost 0, with 7 bases in between. CDR3 length equals 14 residues.

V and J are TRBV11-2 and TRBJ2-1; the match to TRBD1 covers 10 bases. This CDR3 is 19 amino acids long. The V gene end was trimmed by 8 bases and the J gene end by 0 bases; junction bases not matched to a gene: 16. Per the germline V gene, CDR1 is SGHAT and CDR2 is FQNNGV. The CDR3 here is CASLTRDRGPTSSYNEQFF. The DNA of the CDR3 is TGTGCCAGCCTAACTCGGGACAGGGGACCTACCTCCTCCTACAATGAGCAGTTCTTC.

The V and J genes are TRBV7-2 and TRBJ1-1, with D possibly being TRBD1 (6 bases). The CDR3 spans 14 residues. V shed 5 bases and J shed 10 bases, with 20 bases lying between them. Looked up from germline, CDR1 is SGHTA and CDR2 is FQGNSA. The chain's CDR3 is CASSLDGGLPRAFF. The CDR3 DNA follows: TGTGCCAGCAGCCTCGATGGGGGCCTGCCGAGAGCTTTCTTT.

In DNA, the CDR3 is TGCGCCAGCAGCCAATCTAGGGGGAACACTGAAGCTTTCTTT. This gives the protein CASSQSRGNTEAFF. The rearrangement joins TRBV4-3 to TRBJ1-1, with D maybe TRBD1 (5 bases). V was trimmed by 2 bases and J by 1 base, leaving 8 bases between them. This CDR3 is 14 amino acids long. Germline CDR1 is LGHNA and CDR2 is YSLEER.

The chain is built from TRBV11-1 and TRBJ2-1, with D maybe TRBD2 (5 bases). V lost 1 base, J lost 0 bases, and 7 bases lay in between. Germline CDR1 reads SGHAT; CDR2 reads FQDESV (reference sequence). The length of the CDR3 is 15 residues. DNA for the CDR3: TGTGCCAGCAGCTTAGTTGGGAGCTCCTACAATGAGCAGTTCTTC. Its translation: CASSLVGSSYNEQFF.

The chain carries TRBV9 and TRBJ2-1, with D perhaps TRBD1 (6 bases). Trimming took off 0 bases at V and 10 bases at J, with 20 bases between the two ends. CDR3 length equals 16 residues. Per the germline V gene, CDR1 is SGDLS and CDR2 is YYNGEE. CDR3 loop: CASSVDSGLNQGEQFF. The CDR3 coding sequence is TGTGCCAGCAGCGTAGATTCCGGTTTGAATCAGGGGGAGCAGTTCTTC.

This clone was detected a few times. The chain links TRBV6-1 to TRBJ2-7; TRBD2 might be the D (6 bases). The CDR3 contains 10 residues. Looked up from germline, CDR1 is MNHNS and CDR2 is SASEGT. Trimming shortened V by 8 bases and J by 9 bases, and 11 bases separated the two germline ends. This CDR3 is CASLLGRQYF. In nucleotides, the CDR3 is TGTGCCAGCCTGCTCGGGAGGCAGTACTTC.

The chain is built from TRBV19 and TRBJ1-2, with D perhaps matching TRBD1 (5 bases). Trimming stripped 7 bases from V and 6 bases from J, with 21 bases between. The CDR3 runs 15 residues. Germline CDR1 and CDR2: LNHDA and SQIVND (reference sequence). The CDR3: CASTATPRGGDGYTF. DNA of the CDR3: TGTGCCAGTACTGCTACTCCCCGGGGGGGGGATGGCTACACCTTC. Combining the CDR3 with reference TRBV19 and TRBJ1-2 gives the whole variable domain DGGITQSPKYLFRKEGQNVTLSCEQNLNHDAMYWYRQDPGQGLRLIYYSQIVNDFQKGDIAEGYSVSREKKESFPLTVTSAQKNPTAFYLCASTATPRGGDGYTFGSGTRLTVV.

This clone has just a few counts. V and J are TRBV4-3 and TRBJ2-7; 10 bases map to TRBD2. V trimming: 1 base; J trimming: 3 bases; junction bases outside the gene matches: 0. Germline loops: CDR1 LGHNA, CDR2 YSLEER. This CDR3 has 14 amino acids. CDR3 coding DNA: TGCGCCAGCAGCCAAGGGACTAGCGGCTACGAGCAGTACTTC. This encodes CASSQGTSGYEQYF.

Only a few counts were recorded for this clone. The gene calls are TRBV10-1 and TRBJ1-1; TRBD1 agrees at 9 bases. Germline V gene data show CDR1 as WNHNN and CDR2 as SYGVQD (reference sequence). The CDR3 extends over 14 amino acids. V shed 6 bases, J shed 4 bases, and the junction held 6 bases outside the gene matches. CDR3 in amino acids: CASRSGTGFTEAFF. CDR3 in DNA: TGCGCCAGCAGGTCCGGGACAGGGTTCACTGAAGCTTTCTTT.

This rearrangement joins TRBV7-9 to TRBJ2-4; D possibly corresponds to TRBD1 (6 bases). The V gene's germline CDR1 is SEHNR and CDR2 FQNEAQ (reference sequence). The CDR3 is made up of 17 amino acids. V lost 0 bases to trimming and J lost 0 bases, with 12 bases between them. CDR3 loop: CASSLAAQGLAKNIQYF. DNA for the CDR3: TGTGCCAGCAGCTTAGCGGCCCAGGGGCTAGCCAAAAACATTCAGTACTTC.

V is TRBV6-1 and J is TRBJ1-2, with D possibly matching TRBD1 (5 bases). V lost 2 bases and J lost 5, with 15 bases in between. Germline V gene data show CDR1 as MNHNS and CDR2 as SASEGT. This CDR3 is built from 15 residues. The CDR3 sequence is CASSEWAGLRYGYTF. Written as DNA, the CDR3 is TGTGCCAGCAGTGAATGGGCAGGGTTGAGATATGGCTACACCTTC.

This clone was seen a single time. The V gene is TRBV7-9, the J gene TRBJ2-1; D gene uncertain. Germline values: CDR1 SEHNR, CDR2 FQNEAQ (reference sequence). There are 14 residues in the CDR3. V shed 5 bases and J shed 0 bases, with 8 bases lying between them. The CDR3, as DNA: TGTGCCAGCAGCCCCTATAGCTCCTACAATGAGCAGTTCTTC. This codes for CASSPYSSYNEQFF.

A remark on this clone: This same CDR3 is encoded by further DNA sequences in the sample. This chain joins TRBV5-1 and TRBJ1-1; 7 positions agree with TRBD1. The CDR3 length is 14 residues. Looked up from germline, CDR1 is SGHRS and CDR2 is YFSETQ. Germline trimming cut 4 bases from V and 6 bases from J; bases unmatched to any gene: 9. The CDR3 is CASSLPGQGAEAFF. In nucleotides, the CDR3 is TGCGCCAGCAGCCTTCCGGGGCAGGGGGCTGAAGCTTTCTTT.

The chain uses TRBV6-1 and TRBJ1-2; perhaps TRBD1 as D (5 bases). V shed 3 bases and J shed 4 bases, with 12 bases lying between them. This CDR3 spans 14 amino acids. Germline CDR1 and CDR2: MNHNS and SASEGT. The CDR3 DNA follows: TGTGCCAGCAGTGATTGGGGCGTTGGCTATGGCTACACCTTC. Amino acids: CASSDWGVGYGYTF.

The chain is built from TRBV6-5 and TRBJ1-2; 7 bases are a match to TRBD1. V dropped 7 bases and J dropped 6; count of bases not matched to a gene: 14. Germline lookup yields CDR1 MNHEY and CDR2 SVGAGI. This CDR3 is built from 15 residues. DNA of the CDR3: TGTGCCAGCACCGGAGAGGGGGCAGTGCCACATGGCTACACCTTC. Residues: CASTGEGAVPHGYTF.

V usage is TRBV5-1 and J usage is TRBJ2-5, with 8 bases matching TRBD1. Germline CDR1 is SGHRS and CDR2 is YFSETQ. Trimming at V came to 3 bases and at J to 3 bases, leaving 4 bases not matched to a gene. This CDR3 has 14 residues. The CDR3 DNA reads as TGCGCCAGCAGCTCACAGGGGGGAGAAGAGACCCAGTACTTC. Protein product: CASSSQGGEETQYF.

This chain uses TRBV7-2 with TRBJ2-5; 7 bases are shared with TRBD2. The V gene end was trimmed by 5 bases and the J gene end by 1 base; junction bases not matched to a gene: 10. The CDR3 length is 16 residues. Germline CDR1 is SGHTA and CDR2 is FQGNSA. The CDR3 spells CASSTSSSGIQETQYF. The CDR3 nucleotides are TGTGCCAGCAGCACTAGTTCTAGCGGTATCCAAGAGACCCAGTACTTC.

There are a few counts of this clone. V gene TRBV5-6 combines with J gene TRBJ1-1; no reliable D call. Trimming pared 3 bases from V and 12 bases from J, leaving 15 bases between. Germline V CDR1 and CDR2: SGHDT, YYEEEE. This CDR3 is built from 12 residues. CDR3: CASSSKLAGSFF. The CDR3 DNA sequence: TGTGCCAGCAGCTCGAAATTAGCTGGGTCTTTCTTT.

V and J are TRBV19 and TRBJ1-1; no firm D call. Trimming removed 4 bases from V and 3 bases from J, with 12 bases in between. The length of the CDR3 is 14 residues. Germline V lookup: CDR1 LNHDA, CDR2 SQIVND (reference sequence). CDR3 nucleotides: TGTGCCAGTAGTACGCCAAAGAGGGACACTGAAGCTTTCTTT. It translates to CASSTPKRDTEAFF.

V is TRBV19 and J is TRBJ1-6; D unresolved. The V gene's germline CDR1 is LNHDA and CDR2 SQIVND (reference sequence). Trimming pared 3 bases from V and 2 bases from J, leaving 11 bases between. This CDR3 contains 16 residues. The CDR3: CASSMTAGPYNSPLHF. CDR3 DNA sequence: TGTGCCAGTAGTATGACCGCAGGCCCCTATAATTCACCCCTCCACTTT. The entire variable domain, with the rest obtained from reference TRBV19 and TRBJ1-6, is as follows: DGGITQSPKYLFRKEGQNVTLSCEQNLNHDAMYWYRQDPGQGLRLIYYSQIVNDFQKGDIAEGYSVSREKKESFPLTVTSAQKNPTAFYLCASSMTAGPYNSPLHFGNGTRLTVT.

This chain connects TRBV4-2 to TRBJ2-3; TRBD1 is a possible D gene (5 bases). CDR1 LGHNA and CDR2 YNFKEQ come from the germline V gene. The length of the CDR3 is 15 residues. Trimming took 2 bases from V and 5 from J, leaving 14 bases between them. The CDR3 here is CASSQSESGLDTQYF. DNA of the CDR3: TGTGCCAGCAGCCAAAGTGAATCAGGGCTAGATACGCAGTATTTT.

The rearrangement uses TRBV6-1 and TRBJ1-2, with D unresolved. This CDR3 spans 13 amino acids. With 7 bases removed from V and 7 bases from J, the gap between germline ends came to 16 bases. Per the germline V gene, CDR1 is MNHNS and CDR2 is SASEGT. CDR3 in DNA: TGTGCCAGCAACCAACAGAAGGCTGCTGGCTACACCTTC. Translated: CASNQQKAAGYTF.

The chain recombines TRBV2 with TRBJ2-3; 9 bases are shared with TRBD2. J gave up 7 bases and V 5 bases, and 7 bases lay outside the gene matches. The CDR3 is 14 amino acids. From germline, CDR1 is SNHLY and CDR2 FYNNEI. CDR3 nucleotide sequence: TGTGCCAGCAGTAAAGGCGGGGGGGGCAATACGCAGTATTTT. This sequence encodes CASSKGGGGNTQYF.

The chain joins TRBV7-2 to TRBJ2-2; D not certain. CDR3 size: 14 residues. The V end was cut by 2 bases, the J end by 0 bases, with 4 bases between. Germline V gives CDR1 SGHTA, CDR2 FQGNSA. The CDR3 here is CASSLNSNTGELFF. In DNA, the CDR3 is TGTGCCAGCAGCTTAAACTCGAACACCGGGGAGCTGTTTTTT.

CDR3 in DNA: TGTGCCAGCAGCTTAAGCGGGGGGCAAGAGACCCAGTACTTC. It encodes CASSLSGGQETQYF. V is TRBV7-9 and J is TRBJ2-5, with 9 bases identical to TRBD2. CDR3 length equals 14 residues. Germline V gene sequence: CDR1 SEHNR, CDR2 FQNEAQ (reference sequence). V dropped 2 bases and J dropped 2; count of bases not matched to a gene: 0.

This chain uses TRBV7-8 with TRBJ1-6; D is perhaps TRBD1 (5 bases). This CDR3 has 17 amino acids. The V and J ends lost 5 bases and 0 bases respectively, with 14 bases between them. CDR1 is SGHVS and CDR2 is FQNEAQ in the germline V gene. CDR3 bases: TGTGCCAGCAGCCCTGGGACTGCAAGCTCCTATAATTCACCCCTCCACTTT. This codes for CASSPGTASSYNSPLHF.

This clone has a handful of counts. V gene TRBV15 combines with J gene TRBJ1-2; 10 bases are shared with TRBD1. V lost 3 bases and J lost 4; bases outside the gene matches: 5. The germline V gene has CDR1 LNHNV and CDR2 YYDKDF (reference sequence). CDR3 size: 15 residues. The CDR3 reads CATSRGTGVLYGYTF. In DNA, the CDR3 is TGTGCCACCAGCAGGGGGACAGGGGTACTCTATGGCTACACCTTC. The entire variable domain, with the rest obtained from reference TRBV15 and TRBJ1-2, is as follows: DAMVIQNPRYQVTQFGKPVTLSCSQTLNHNVMYWYQQKSSQAPKLLFHYYDKDFNNEADTPDNFQSRRPNTSFCFLDIRSPGLGDTAMYLCATSRGTGVLYGYTFGSGTRLTVV.

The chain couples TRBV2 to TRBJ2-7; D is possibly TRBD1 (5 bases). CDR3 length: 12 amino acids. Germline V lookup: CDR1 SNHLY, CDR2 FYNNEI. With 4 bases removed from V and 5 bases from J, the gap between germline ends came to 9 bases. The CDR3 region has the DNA TGTGCCAGCAGTGTTCAGGGCAACGAGCAGTACTTC. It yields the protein CASSVQGNEQYF. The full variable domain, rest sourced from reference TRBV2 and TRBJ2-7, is EPEVTQTPSHQVTQMGQEVILRCVPISNHLYFYWYRQILGQKVEFLVSFYNNEISEKSEIFDDQFSVERPDGSNFTLKIRSTKLEDSAMYFCASSVQGNEQYFGPGTRLTVT.

The CDR3 DNA sequence: TGCGCCAGCAGCCTGGGGGGGCCCACCGGGGAGCTGTTTTTT. Encoded protein: CASSLGGPTGELFF. This chain links TRBV4-3 with TRBJ2-2; TRBD2 might be the D (7 bases). This CDR3 contains 14 residues. The V end was cut by 4 bases, the J end by 4 bases, with 10 bases between. Germline loops: CDR1 LGHNA, CDR2 YSLEER.

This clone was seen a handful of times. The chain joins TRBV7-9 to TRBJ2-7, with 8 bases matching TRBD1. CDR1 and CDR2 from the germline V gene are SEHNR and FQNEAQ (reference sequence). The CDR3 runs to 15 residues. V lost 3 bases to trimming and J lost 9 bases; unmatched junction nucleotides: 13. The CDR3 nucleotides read TGTGCCAGCAGCTTCACCGACAGGGGCTTTGCAAGGCAGTACTTC. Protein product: CASSFTDRGFARQYF.